These 11 T cell receptor beta chains originate from one sample sequenced in a study of radiotherapy plus CTLA-4 blockade in lung cancer. Only in-frame clones appear in the TCRdb table, and some are missing; sequencing was by immunoSEQ multiplex PCR. This sample has 40,000 to 45,000 clones; more than 70% occur once, and the top ten carry over 2%. The source material was peripheral blood, sampled from a patient treated with radiotherapy plus ipilimumab. The source is a human donor with non-small cell lung cancer whose response to radiotherapy plus ipilimumab could not be evaluated.

The V and J genes are TRBV18 and TRBJ1-2; TRBD1 matches at 7 bases. Germline V gives CDR1 KGHSH, CDR2 LQKENI. The CDR3 contains 13 residues. V lost 4 bases to trimming and J lost 6 bases; unmatched junction nucleotides: 5. Here the CDR3 DNA reads TGTGCCAGCTCACAAACCGGACAGGATGGCTACACCTTC. It translates to CASSQTGQDGYTF.

The chain links TRBV28 to TRBJ2-5; D is undetermined. The CDR3 length is 12 residues. V gave up 5 bases and J gave up 7 bases, with 11 bases separating them. Germline CDR1 MDHEN, CDR2 SYDVKM. The CDR3 sequence is CASSIRLATQYF. The CDR3 bases are TGTGCCAGCAGTATCCGACTCGCGACCCAGTACTTC.

A single count supports this clone. The chain combines TRBV7-9 with TRBJ1-6, with D unclear. The CDR3 runs 15 residues. Germline V gene lookup returns CDR1 SEHNR and CDR2 FQNEAQ (reference sequence). The V end lost 1 base, the J end lost 4 bases, and 8 bases lay between the germline ends. In nucleotides, the CDR3 is TGTGCCAGCAGCTTAGAATCAGTTTATAATTCACCCCTCCACTTT. It specifies CASSLESVYNSPLHF.

The chain recombines TRBV18 with TRBJ1-2, with TRBD1 as a possible D gene (6 bases). The germline V gene encodes CDR1 KGHSH and CDR2 LQKENI. This CDR3 region has 12 residues. Between the trimmed V and J ends, which lost 1 base and 8 bases, there was a span of 8 bases. CDR3 DNA: TGTGCCAGCTCACCACAGGGGGACGGCTACACCTTC. Its translation is CASSPQGDGYTF.

This clone was found once. The chain recombines TRBV30 with TRBJ1-1, with D tentatively TRBD1 (5 bases). V lost 4 bases to trimming and J lost 1 base, with 7 bases between them. Germline lookup yields CDR1 GTSNPN and CDR2 SVGIG (reference sequence). This CDR3 contains 12 residues. The CDR3 here is CAWTRENTEAFF. CDR3 nucleotides: TGTGCCTGGACCAGGGAGAACACTGAAGCTTTCTTT.

This clone occurred a few times. The chain uses TRBV28 and TRBJ1-2, with D maybe TRBD1 (6 bases). CDR3 length: 14 amino acids. V dropped 6 bases and J dropped 4 bases, with 15 bases sitting between them. Germline-derived CDR1 and CDR2 are MDHEN and SYDVKM. The CDR3 spells CASSRIDRSYGYTF. The CDR3 DNA follows: TGTGCCAGCAGCCGAATCGACAGGAGCTATGGCTACACCTTC.

The table lists this clone with a few counts. The chain carries TRBV9 and TRBJ2-2, with TRBD1 matching over 10 bases. CDR3 length: 15 residues. V was clipped by 0 bases and J by 4 bases; unmatched bases: 0. The germline gives CDR1 SGDLS, CDR2 YYNGEE. Here the CDR3 reads CASSVGQGATGELFF. The CDR3 bases are TGTGCCAGCAGCGTAGGACAGGGGGCCACCGGGGAGCTGTTTTTT.

The chain couples TRBV30 to TRBJ2-5; 12 nucleotides align to TRBD2. Germline V gene sequence: CDR1 GTSNPN, CDR2 SVGIG (reference sequence). Losses at the gene ends were 3 bases for V and 5 bases for J; bases not matched to a gene: 16. The CDR3 is 18 residues long. Here the CDR3 DNA reads TGTGCCTGGAGGACAGGGATGCTAGCGGGAGGGCTAGGGGAGACCCAGTACTTC. Residues: CAWRTGMLAGGLGETQYF.

In this sample, this clone is medium-sized. The chain is built from TRBV29-1 and TRBJ2-7; 15 bases line up with TRBD2. The CDR3 covers 15 residues. V shed 6 bases and J 6 bases; nucleotides not matched to a gene: 9. Germline-derived CDR1 and CDR2 are SQVTM and ANQGSEA. As DNA, the CDR3 is TGCAGCGTGGGCGAACGGACTAGCGGGGGGGCCGAGCAGTACTTC. As protein: CSVGERTSGGAEQYF.

The chain links TRBV5-1 to TRBJ2-1, with 7 nucleotides matching TRBD2. CDR1 is SGHRS, CDR2 YFSETQ, per germline. The V gene end was trimmed by 6 bases and the J gene end by 8 bases; junction bases not matched to a gene: 8. The CDR3 sequence is 13 residues long. Here the CDR3 reads CASTPDAGDEQFF. As DNA, the CDR3 is TGCGCCAGCACGCCGGACGCGGGGGATGAGCAGTTCTTC.

The V call is TRBV5-4, the J call TRBJ1-6; the match to TRBD1 covers 9 bases. CDR1 is SGHNT, CDR2 YYREEE, per germline (reference sequence). There are 14 residues in the CDR3. V lost 4 bases to trimming and J lost 8 bases; unmatched junction nucleotides: 4. DNA for the CDR3: TGTGCCAGCAGCCAGGGACAGGGTGATTCACCCCTCCACTTT. It specifies CASSQGQGDSPLHF.